These T cell receptor beta chains were read from a single sample in a study of neurological immune-mediated disorders. Each CDR3 protein gets one entry after TCRdb re-called the 5' RACE reads with MiXCR. The sample has about 120,000 distinct CDR3 sequences; roughly 3.1% are singletons. Sequenced sample: PBMCs. The receptor source for this set is a woman aged 25 to 45 with multiple sclerosis. CDR3s include the opening cysteine and the closing phenylalanine or tryptophan. The D gene is left open where the match is weak. The size entry is marked missing in some rows and otherwise reads once, few, many or a size class.

j_call: TRBJ2-2
d_call: NA
clone_size: many
v_call: TRBV5-1
cdr3_aa: CASSIPGVDTGELFF
cdr3_nt: TGCGCCAGCAGCATCCCGGGGGTGGACACCGGGGAGCTGTTTTTT

j_call: TRBJ2-3
d_call: TRBD1
clone_size: few
v_call: TRBV9
cdr3_aa: CASSAGTGRMDTQYF
cdr3_nt: TGTGCCAGCAGCGCCGGGACAGGGCGAATGGATACGCAGTATTTT

j_call: TRBJ2-5
d_call: NA
clone_size: many
v_call: TRBV20-1
cdr3_aa: CSARDTRGRQETQYF
cdr3_nt: TGCAGTGCTAGAGATACCCGGGGCAGGCAAGAGACCCAGTACTTC

j_call: TRBJ2-5
d_call: NA
clone_size: many
v_call: TRBV5-5
cdr3_aa: CASSSNPTYQETQYF
cdr3_nt: TGTGCCAGCAGCAGTAACCCCACGTACCAAGAGACCCAGTACTTC

j_call: TRBJ1-5
d_call: NA
clone_size: many
v_call: TRBV27
cdr3_aa: CASSSDSRGPQHF
cdr3_nt: TGTGCCAGCAGTTCGGACAGTCGGGGGCCCCAGCATTTT

j_call: TRBJ1-1
d_call: NA
clone_size: many
v_call: TRBV7-2
cdr3_aa: CASSLGPPLTEAFF
cdr3_nt: TGTGCCAGCAGCTTAGGTCCGCCTTTGACTGAAGCTTTCTTT

j_call: TRBJ2-3
d_call: NA
clone_size: many
v_call: TRBV10-3
cdr3_aa: CAIGGPDTQYF
cdr3_nt: TGTGCCATCGGGGGTCCAGATACGCAGTATTTT

j_call: TRBJ1-1
d_call: NA
clone_size: many
v_call: TRBV5-1
cdr3_aa: CASKGLWAFF
cdr3_nt: TGCGCCAGCAAGGGGTTGTGGGCTTTCTTT

j_call: TRBJ1-2
d_call: NA
clone_size: many
v_call: TRBV20-1
cdr3_aa: CSARDGYGYTF
cdr3_nt: TGCAGTGCTAGAGACGGCTATGGCTACACCTTC

j_call: TRBJ2-3
d_call: TRBD2
clone_size: many
v_call: TRBV5-8
cdr3_aa: CASSLPGLEDTQYF
cdr3_nt: TGTGCCAGCAGTTTACCGGGACTAGAGGATACGCAGTATTTT

j_call: TRBJ1-5
d_call: TRBD1
clone_size: many
v_call: TRBV11-2
cdr3_aa: CASSPSWDRGNQPQHF
cdr3_nt: TGTGCCAGCAGCCCTTCCTGGGACAGGGGGAATCAGCCCCAGCATTTT

j_call: TRBJ1-1
d_call: NA
clone_size: many
v_call: TRBV4-3
cdr3_aa: CASSSLLMNTEAFF
cdr3_nt: TGCGCCAGCAGCTCGTTACTCATGAACACTGAAGCTTTCTTT

j_call: TRBJ2-6
d_call: NA
clone_size: many
v_call: TRBV11-2
cdr3_aa: CASSGAWANVLTF
cdr3_nt: TGTGCCAGCAGCGGGGCCTGGGCCAACGTCCTGACTTTC

j_call: TRBJ1-5
d_call: NA
clone_size: NA
v_call: TRBV5-1
cdr3_aa: CASSLGSLPNQPQHF
cdr3_nt: TGCGCCAGCAGCTTGGGCAGCCTCCCCAATCAGCCCCAGCATTTT

j_call: TRBJ1-1
d_call: NA
clone_size: many
v_call: TRBV7-2
cdr3_aa: CASSLVGELNTEAFF
cdr3_nt: TGTGCCAGCAGCTTAGTTGGGGAGTTAAACACTGAAGCTTTCTTT

j_call: TRBJ2-2
d_call: NA
clone_size: many
v_call: TRBV24-1
cdr3_aa: CATKPSRGAGELFF
cdr3_nt: TGTGCCACCAAACCTTCAAGGGGCGCCGGGGAGCTGTTTTTT

j_call: TRBJ2-3
d_call: NA
clone_size: few
v_call: TRBV20-1
cdr3_aa: CSARASMSTDTQYF
cdr3_nt: TGCAGTGCTAGGGCCAGCATGAGCACAGATACGCAGTATTTT

j_call: TRBJ2-1
d_call: TRBD2
clone_size: many
v_call: TRBV11-2
cdr3_aa: CASSLAGGPSRSYNEQFF
cdr3_nt: TGTGCCAGCAGCTTAGCGGGAGGGCCCTCTAGGTCCTACAATGAGCAGTTCTTC

j_call: TRBJ1-5
d_call: TRBD1
clone_size: many
v_call: TRBV5-6
cdr3_aa: CASSFGTGSVGQPQHF
cdr3_nt: TGTGCCAGCAGCTTCGGGACAGGGAGTGTAGGTCAGCCCCAGCATTTT

j_call: TRBJ2-3
d_call: TRBD2
clone_size: few
v_call: TRBV2
cdr3_aa: CASHLAGGNTDTQYF
cdr3_nt: TGTGCCAGCCATCTAGCGGGAGGGAACACAGATACGCAGTATTTT

j_call: TRBJ2-2
d_call: TRBD2
clone_size: many
v_call: TRBV2
cdr3_aa: CASSQTSGGYTGELFF
cdr3_nt: TGTGCCAGCAGCCAGACTAGCGGGGGGTACACCGGGGAGCTGTTTTTT

j_call: TRBJ2-7
d_call: TRBD2
clone_size: many
v_call: TRBV7-2
cdr3_aa: CASSLATSGREMVHEQYF
cdr3_nt: TGTGCCAGCAGCTTAGCGACTAGCGGGAGGGAGATGGTCCACGAGCAGTACTTC